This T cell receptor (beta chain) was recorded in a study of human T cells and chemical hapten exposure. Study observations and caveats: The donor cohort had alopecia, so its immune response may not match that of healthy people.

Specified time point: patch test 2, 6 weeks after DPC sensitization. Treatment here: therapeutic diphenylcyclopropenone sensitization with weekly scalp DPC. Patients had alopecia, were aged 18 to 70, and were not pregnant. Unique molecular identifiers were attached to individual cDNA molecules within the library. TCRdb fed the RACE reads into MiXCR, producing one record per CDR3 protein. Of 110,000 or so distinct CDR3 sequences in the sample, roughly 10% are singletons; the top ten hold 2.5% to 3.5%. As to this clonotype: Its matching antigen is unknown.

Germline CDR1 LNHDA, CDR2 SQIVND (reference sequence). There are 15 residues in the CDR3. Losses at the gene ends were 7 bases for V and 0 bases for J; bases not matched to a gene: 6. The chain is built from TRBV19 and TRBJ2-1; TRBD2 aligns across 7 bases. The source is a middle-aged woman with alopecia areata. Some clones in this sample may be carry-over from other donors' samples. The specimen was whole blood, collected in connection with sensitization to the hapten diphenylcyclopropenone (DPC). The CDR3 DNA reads TGTGCCAGTACGCAGCGGGGCCCCTCCTACAATGAGCAGTTCTTC. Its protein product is CASTQRGPSYNEQFF.